This T cell receptor beta chain was identified in a study of CD4 T cells in relation to SARS-CoV-2 and coronaviruses. Study as a whole: Convalescent patients were under ten males and 4 females; two were Hispanic.

The CDR3 consists of 14 residues. V dropped 6 bases and J dropped 4 bases, with 15 bases sitting between them. The germline CDR1 and CDR2 sequences are MDHEN and SYDVKM. Produced via immunoSEQ multiplex PCR; TCRdb's table is partial and in-frame only. The top ten hold 0.3% to 0.5% of the sample, which has tens of thousands of clones, under 95% seen once. The V call is TRBV28, the J call TRBJ1-1; D is perhaps TRBD1 (6 bases). Material: naive CD4+ T cells from PBMCs. Documented subset: naive CD4+ T cells isolated by negative enrichment. This receptor was obtained from an adult with COVID-19. CDR3 DNA sequence: TGTGCCAGCAGAGCCGGGGGGGCGCCCACTGAAGCTTTCTTT. Translation gives CASRAGGAPTEAFF. The variable domain in full, with the rest retrieved from reference TRBV28 and TRBJ1-1, is DVKVTQSSRYLVKRTGEKVFLECVQDMDHENMFWYRQDPGLGLRLIYFSYDVKMKEKGDIPEGYSVSREKKERFSLILESASTNQTSMYLCASRAGGAPTEAFFGQGTRLTVV.